These 30 T cell receptor beta chains were all obtained from the same sample, sequenced in a study of PD-1 blockade in classical Hodgkin lymphoma. Each patient's relapse followed autologous stem cell transplantation, and brentuximab vedotin exposure varied. The method was immunoSEQ multiplex PCR; TCRdb's version includes in-frame clones alone and lacks a portion of them. The sample lists tens of thousands of clones, 70% to 80% seen once, with roughly 40% in the top ten. Sample: peripheral blood mononuclear cells (PBMCs), taken before the second cycle of nivolumab. All receptors come from a human donor with classical Hodgkin lymphoma.

The chain recombines TRBV11-2 with TRBJ2-1; no clear D. CDR1 and CDR2 (germline): SGHAT, FQNNGV. This CDR3 has 11 residues. V lost 5 bases and J lost 5, with 4 bases in between. DNA of the CDR3: TGTGCCAGCAGCAATCACAATGAGCAGTTCTTC. Translated, it gives CASSNHNEQFF.

The chain recombines TRBV29-1 with TRBJ2-4; no clear D gene. The germline V and J ends were trimmed by 6 bases and 0 bases, with 9 bases remaining between them. From germline, CDR1 is SQVTM and CDR2 ANQGSEA. The CDR3 is 13 amino acids. The CDR3 spells CSVNDGAKNIQYF. In DNA form, the CDR3 reads TGCAGCGTCAACGACGGAGCCAAAAACATTCAGTACTTC.

The chain combines TRBV11-1 with TRBJ1-1; D is unresolved. V dropped 5 bases and J dropped 1 base, with 5 bases sitting between them. The CDR3 is made up of 12 amino acids. Germline V gene sequence: CDR1 SGHAT, CDR2 FQDESV (reference sequence). CDR3 sequence reads: CASSPTNTEAFF. The CDR3 region has the DNA TGTGCCAGCAGCCCGACGAACACTGAAGCTTTCTTT.

This chain joins TRBV25-1 and TRBJ2-6; D unresolved. The CDR3 loop spans 16 amino acids. Germline V gives CDR1 MGHDK, CDR2 SYGVNS. The ends were cut back, 3 bases at V and 1 base at J, with 10 bases in the middle. CDR3: CASSEMGISGANVLTF. The CDR3 region has the DNA TGTGCCAGCAGTGAGATGGGGATATCTGGGGCCAACGTCCTGACTTTC.

This sequence joins TRBV5-6 and TRBJ2-3; 12 bases are a match to TRBD2. Losses at the gene ends were 5 bases for V and 7 bases for J; bases not matched to a gene: 5. The CDR3 has 14 amino acids. Germline values: CDR1 SGHDT, CDR2 YYEEEE. The CDR3 bases are TGTGCCAGCAGAAGACTAGCGGGGGTTAATACGCAGTATTTT. Amino acids: CASRRLAGVNTQYF.

The table lists this clone with a few counts. The gene calls are TRBV4-1 and TRBJ1-2; D not certain. The ends were cut back, 0 bases at V and 5 bases at J, with 22 bases in the middle. The CDR3 runs 18 residues. Germline CDR1 and CDR2: MGHRA and YSYEKL. The CDR3 bases are TGCGCCAGCAGCCAAGAAAGGCAGCAGGTCGGGGTGGGATATGGCTACACCTTC. It yields the protein CASSQERQQVGVGYGYTF.

This chain links TRBV2 with TRBJ1-1, with D possibly being TRBD1 (6 bases). The germline V gene has CDR1 SNHLY and CDR2 FYNNEI. The ends were cut back, 6 bases at V and 4 bases at J, with 18 bases in the middle. The CDR3 sequence is 15 residues long. CDR3 coding DNA: TGTGCCAGCAGGGAATTACAGGGATTGGTCACTGAAGCTTTCTTT. Protein product: CASRELQGLVTEAFF.

The rearrangement joins TRBV20-1 to TRBJ1-2; 8 nucleotides match TRBD1. This CDR3 has 11 amino acids. Trimming at V came to 5 bases and at J to 8 bases, leaving 4 bases not matched to a gene. Germline V gene lookup returns CDR1 DFQATT and CDR2 SNEGSKA (reference sequence). CDR3 protein: CSARTGHGYTF. The CDR3 nucleotides are TGCAGTGCTCGGACAGGGCACGGCTACACCTTC.

This clone has just a few counts. J is TRBJ2-5 and V is TRBV19, with D possibly TRBD1 on 5 matching bases. Looked up from germline, CDR1 is LNHDA and CDR2 is SQIVND (reference sequence). The germline V and J ends were trimmed by 5 bases and 5 bases, with 12 bases remaining between them. CDR3 length: 13 residues. The CDR3 loop reads CASSFQGTETQYF. In nucleotides, the CDR3 is TGTGCCAGTAGTTTTCAGGGTACGGAGACCCAGTACTTC. Full variable domain (rest looked up from reference TRBV19 and TRBJ2-5): DGGITQSPKYLFRKEGQNVTLSCEQNLNHDAMYWYRQDPGQGLRLIYYSQIVNDFQKGDIAEGYSVSREKKESFPLTVTSAQKNPTAFYLCASSFQGTETQYFGPGTRLLVL.

This chain connects TRBV5-1 to TRBJ1-1; the D is unclear. The V and J ends lost 3 bases and 2 bases respectively, with 11 bases between them. There are 14 residues in the CDR3. The germline V gene has CDR1 SGHRS and CDR2 YFSETQ. The CDR3 DNA reads TGCGCCAGCAGCTACTCGAGAGATAACACTGAAGCTTTCTTT. Translation: CASSYSRDNTEAFF.

This rearrangement joins TRBV5-1 to TRBJ2-3; tentatively, D is TRBD2 (5 bases). This CDR3 region has 17 residues. Germline CDR1 SGHRS, CDR2 YFSETQ. With 3 bases removed from V and 6 bases from J, the gap between germline ends came to 23 bases. The CDR3: CASSWPASGTRRDTQYF. The CDR3, as DNA: TGCGCCAGCAGCTGGCCAGCGAGCGGAACCCGACGGGATACGCAGTATTTT. The full variable domain, in which reference TRBV5-1 and TRBJ2-3 provide the parts outside the CDR3, is KAGVTQTPRYLIKTRGQQVTLSCSPISGHRSVSWYQQTPGQGLQFLFEYFSETQRNKGNFPGRFSGRQFSNSRSEMNVSTLELGDSALYLCASSWPASGTRRDTQYFGPGTRLTVL.

This sequence joins TRBV4-3 and TRBJ2-3; D ambiguous. The CDR3 runs to 15 residues. Looked up from germline, CDR1 is LGHNA and CDR2 is YSLEER. V was shortened by 0 bases and J by 4 bases, with 11 bases between the two germline ends. In nucleotides, the CDR3 is TGCGCCAGCAGCCAAGATTGGGTGGTCCCAGATACGCAGTATTTT. Amino acid sequence: CASSQDWVVPDTQYF.

This clone was detected ten times or more. V is TRBV28 and J is TRBJ1-1; no firm D call. The CDR3 is 19 amino acids. Per the germline V gene, CDR1 is MDHEN and CDR2 is SYDVKM. V was shortened by 7 bases and J by 0 bases, with 27 bases between the two germline ends. CDR3 residues: CASISFRPEQLILNTEAFF. CDR3 bases: TGTGCCAGCATTAGTTTCAGACCTGAACAACTGATACTGAACACTGAAGCTTTCTTT.

As DNA, the CDR3 is TGTGCCAGCAGTTATTCAGGGGTGGGGGACACTGAAGCTTTCTTT. Its translation is CASSYSGVGDTEAFF. V gene TRBV6-6 combines with J gene TRBJ1-1; weak D call: TRBD1 (6 bases). The germline gives CDR1 MNHNY, CDR2 SVGAGI (reference sequence). V was cut by 3 bases and J by 3 bases, with 14 bases left in between. This CDR3 contains 15 residues.

The CDR3 here is CASSQDGLEGGGELFF. The CDR3 coding sequence is TGTGCCAGCAGCCAAGACGGCCTAGAAGGAGGCGGGGAGCTGTTTTTT. The chain has TRBV14 and TRBJ2-2, with TRBD2 as a possible D gene (5 bases). The CDR3 runs 16 residues. With 0 bases removed from V and 7 bases from J, the gap between germline ends came to 15 bases. CDR1 is SGHDN, CDR2 FVKESK, per germline.

The chain couples TRBV9 to TRBJ1-2; 7 bases match TRBD1. V trimming: 6 bases; J trimming: 4 bases; junction bases outside the gene matches: 9. This CDR3 comprises 14 residues. CDR1 is SGDLS, CDR2 YYNGEE, per germline. As DNA, the CDR3 is TGTGCCAGCACCCTCAGGGGGGATCCCTATGGCTACACCTTC. Translation: CASTLRGDPYGYTF. Based on the CDR3 plus reference TRBV9 and TRBJ1-2, the full variable domain is DSGVTQTPKHLITATGQRVTLRCSPRSGDLSVYWYQQSLDQGLQFLIQYYNGEERAKGNILERFSAQQFPDLHSELNLSSLELGDSALYFCASTLRGDPYGYTFGSGTRLTVV.

The chain couples TRBV19 to TRBJ1-1, with a tentative D call TRBD1 (6 bases). The CDR3 is 13 residues long. V lost 4 bases, J lost 6 bases, and 12 bases lay in between. Germline V gene lookup returns CDR1 LNHDA and CDR2 SQIVND (reference sequence). Here the CDR3 reads CASSRNREAEAFF. The DNA of the CDR3 is TGTGCCAGTAGTAGAAACAGGGAGGCTGAAGCTTTCTTT. The variable domain in full, with the rest retrieved from reference TRBV19 and TRBJ1-1, is DGGITQSPKYLFRKEGQNVTLSCEQNLNHDAMYWYRQDPGQGLRLIYYSQIVNDFQKGDIAEGYSVSREKKESFPLTVTSAQKNPTAFYLCASSRNREAEAFFGQGTRLTVV.

V is TRBV29-1 and J is TRBJ2-7, with D uncertain. Germline loops: CDR1 SQVTM, CDR2 ANQGSEA. The CDR3 extends over 11 amino acids. V was pared by 4 bases and J by 3 bases, with 7 bases between. The CDR3 DNA sequence: TGCAGCGTTGGACTCGACTACGAGCAGTACTTC. It translates to CSVGLDYEQYF.

The V and J genes are TRBV19 and TRBJ1-4; no firm D call. The germline CDR1 and CDR2 sequences are LNHDA and SQIVND (reference sequence). This CDR3 contains 10 residues. With 8 bases removed from V and 4 bases from J, the gap between germline ends came to 2 bases. This CDR3 is CASFNEKLFF. CDR3 coding DNA: TGTGCCAGTTTTAATGAAAAACTGTTTTTT.

V and J are TRBV2 and TRBJ2-1; perhaps TRBD2 as D (6 bases). This CDR3 contains 13 residues. Germline-derived CDR1 and CDR2 are SNHLY and FYNNEI. Trimming pared 6 bases from V and 8 bases from J, leaving 14 bases between. The CDR3 DNA is TGTGCCAGCAGAACGGGAGTAGCGGATGAGCAGTTCTTC. Its protein product is CASRTGVADEQFF.

The CDR3 sequence is CASSTGAYAYEQYF. CDR3 coding DNA: TGTGCCAGCAGTACAGGGGCCTACGCCTACGAGCAGTACTTC. This sequence joins TRBV2 and TRBJ2-7, with TRBD1 identical over 7 bases. V shed 5 bases and J 2 bases; nucleotides not matched to a gene: 6. Per germline, CDR1 SNHLY and CDR2 FYNNEI. The CDR3 covers 14 residues.

V usage is TRBV29-1 and J usage is TRBJ1-2, with unresolved D. Germline CDR1 reads SQVTM; CDR2 reads ANQGSEA. The CDR3 consists of 13 residues. Between the trimmed V and J ends, which lost 5 bases and 8 bases, there was a span of 18 bases. This CDR3 is CSVTWEGWKGYTF. CDR3 sequence (DNA): TGCAGCGTTACCTGGGAAGGGTGGAAGGGCTACACCTTC. The whole variable domain, remainder taken from reference TRBV29-1 and TRBJ1-2, is SAVISQKPSRDICQRGTSLTIQCQVDSQVTMMFWYRQQPGQSLTLIATANQGSEATYESGFVIDKFPISRPNLTFSTLTVSNMSPEDSSIYLCSVTWEGWKGYTFGSGTRLTVV.

J is TRBJ1-5 and V is TRBV25-1, with no clear D. This CDR3 comprises 13 residues. The V end was cut by 6 bases, the J end by 6 bases, with 12 bases between. CDR1 is MGHDK, CDR2 SYGVNS, per germline. The CDR3, as DNA: TGTGCCAGCAGCGACGGGTTAGGTCAGCCCCAGCATTTT. This gives the protein CASSDGLGQPQHF.

The genes are TRBV6-5 and TRBJ1-1; no reliable D call. The germline gives CDR1 MNHEY, CDR2 SVGAGI. The germline V and J ends were trimmed by 2 bases and 8 bases, with 15 bases remaining between them. The CDR3 contains 14 residues. The DNA for the CDR3 is TGTGCCAGCAGTTACGCAACCCCGGACGGAGAAGCTTTCTTT. Protein product: CASSYATPDGEAFF.

The gene calls are TRBV29-1 and TRBJ2-1; 7 nucleotides align to TRBD2. The CDR3 sequence is 13 residues long. V lost 4 bases to trimming and J lost 9 bases; unmatched junction nucleotides: 9. Germline values: CDR1 SQVTM, CDR2 ANQGSEA. Here the CDR3 DNA reads TGCAGCGTTGCCCCAGCGGGAACTCGTGAGCAGTTCTTC. It encodes CSVAPAGTREQFF.

This chain links TRBV15 with TRBJ2-3; 11 nucleotides agree with TRBD2. Germline CDR1 LNHNV, CDR2 YYDKDF (reference sequence). The CDR3 totals 15 residues. The trim removed 5 bases at V and 3 bases at J, leaving 4 bases unmatched. CDR3: CATSPGTSGTDTQYF. CDR3 in DNA: TGTGCCACCAGCCCCGGGACTAGCGGTACAGATACGCAGTATTTT.

This chain uses TRBV18 with TRBJ1-5; D ambiguous. The CDR3 has 13 amino acids. Germline V gives CDR1 KGHSH, CDR2 LQKENI. The V end was cut by 2 bases, the J end by 4 bases, with 6 bases between. As DNA, the CDR3 is TGTGCCAGCTCACCAGGAGCTAATCAGCCCCAGCATTTT. It encodes CASSPGANQPQHF.

This clone was seen only a few times. The rearrangement joins TRBV7-9 to TRBJ1-1, with 7 bases lining up with TRBD1. Losses at the gene ends were 4 bases for V and 3 bases for J; bases not matched to a gene: 11. CDR3 size: 16 residues. CDR1 SEHNR and CDR2 FQNEAQ come from the germline V gene (reference sequence). The CDR3 nucleotides are TGTGCCAGCAGCTCTTCTACAGGGGTATTGGACACTGAAGCTTTCTTT. It translates to CASSSSTGVLDTEAFF.

The chain is built from TRBV28 and TRBJ2-2; D remains unclear. V was cut by 6 bases and J by 2 bases, with 4 bases left in between. Germline V gives CDR1 MDHEN, CDR2 SYDVKM. CDR3 length: 12 amino acids. The CDR3 DNA reads as TGTGCCAGCAGCCTTAACACCGGGGAGCTGTTTTTT. The encoded protein is CASSLNTGELFF.

The V call is TRBV2, the J call TRBJ1-3; TRBD1 might be the D (6 bases). V lost 4 bases to trimming and J lost 3 bases, with 13 bases between them. The CDR3 extends over 15 amino acids. Germline lookup yields CDR1 SNHLY and CDR2 FYNNEI. As DNA, the CDR3 is TGTGCCAGCAGTGCGACGTGGGGGCATGGAAACACCATATATTTT. Protein: CASSATWGHGNTIYF.